The 19 T cell receptor beta chains below all came from one sample that was sequenced in a study of T cells expressing NK-cell markers. TCRdb reanalyzed the 5' RACE reads, giving one entry per CDR3 protein sequence and no DNA. The table lists a few hundred thousand distinct CDR3 sequences. Sample: blood T cells: a sorted CD56 or NKG2C T cell subset, CD4+ or CD8+ T cells, or bulk PBMC T cells (not recorded which). These receptors were collected from a woman aged 50 to 60 in good health.

This rearrangement joins TRBV3-1 to TRBJ2-2; absent DNA, TCRdb's TRBD2 call cannot be checked. The CDR3 spans 16 residues. The germline gives CDR1 LGHDT, CDR2 YNNKEL (reference sequence). This CDR3 reads CASSQRGPRGTGELFF.

The V call is TRBV6-5, the J call TRBJ1-4; TCRdb lists TRBD1, though no DNA is available to test this call. CDR3 length equals 15 residues. The germline V gene encodes CDR1 MNHEY and CDR2 SVGAGI. The CDR3 loop reads CASSFTWGRGEKLFF.

The chain carries TRBV4-1 and TRBJ2-1; checking the TCRdb D call of TRBD1 is not possible without DNA. Germline CDR1 MGHRA, CDR2 YSYEKL. The CDR3 is 12 residues long. CDR3 protein: CASSPAPNEQFF.

This chain links TRBV27 with TRBJ2-3; TCRdb calls TRBD2, which cannot be checked without DNA. The length of the CDR3 is 14 residues. The germline V gene has CDR1 MNHEY and CDR2 SMNVEV (reference sequence). The CDR3 region is CASSFYGSGDTQYF.

This chain joins TRBV6-1 and TRBJ2-1. The CDR3 consists of 14 residues. Germline V gene data show CDR1 as MNHNS and CDR2 as SASEGT. CDR3 in amino acids: CASSEADRYNEQFF.

The chain employs TRBV7-9 and TRBJ2-2. Germline V gives CDR1 SEHNR, CDR2 FQNEAQ (reference sequence). The CDR3 runs to 15 residues. The CDR3 spells CASSLGGGNTGELFF.

V usage is TRBV7-8 and J usage is TRBJ1-1. CDR1 and CDR2 from the germline V gene are SGHVS and FQNEAQ. There are 12 residues in the CDR3. The CDR3 loop is CASSLDKNEAFF.

J is TRBJ2-1 and V is TRBV20-1. CDR1 and CDR2 (germline): DFQATT, SNEGSKA (reference sequence). The CDR3 has 11 residues. The CDR3 loop is CSARVVDEQFF.

This chain connects TRBV18 to TRBJ1-1. This CDR3 contains 14 residues. Germline CDR1 is KGHSH and CDR2 is LQKENI. The CDR3 region is CASSPPERVTEAFF. The variable domain in full, completed from reference TRBV18 and TRBJ1-1, reads NAGVMQNPRHLVRRRGQEARLRCSPMKGHSHVYWYRQLPEEGLKFMVYLQKENIIDESGMPKERFSAEFPKEGPSILRIQQVVRGDSAAYFCASSPPERVTEAFFGQGTRLTVV.

This rearrangement joins TRBV3-1 to TRBJ2-2. This CDR3 spans 13 amino acids. Germline V gene sequence: CDR1 LGHDT, CDR2 YNNKEL (reference sequence). The CDR3 reads CASSQGLPGELFF.

The V gene is TRBV9, the J gene TRBJ2-3; TCRdb's D call, TRBD2, is unchecked because there is no DNA. The CDR3 loop spans 14 amino acids. Germline V gene lookup returns CDR1 SGDLS and CDR2 YYNGEE. The CDR3 loop is CASSVREGRDTQYF.

The chain combines TRBV20-1 with TRBJ1-5; TCRdb's D call of TRBD1 is untestable without DNA. This CDR3 is 14 amino acids long. CDR1 and CDR2 (germline): DFQATT, SNEGSKA (reference sequence). CDR3 in amino acids: CSASTGTGTQPQHF.

The chain links TRBV10-2 to TRBJ2-7; the D call of TRBD2 rests on TCRdb alone, since no DNA is present to check it. The CDR3 is 15 residues long. The germline V gene has CDR1 WSHSY and CDR2 SAAADI. CDR3: CASSGTSGNPYEQYF.

The rearrangement links TRBV27 to TRBJ2-1; the D call from TCRdb, TRBD2, cannot be confirmed without DNA. This CDR3 comprises 15 residues. Germline V lookup: CDR1 MNHEY, CDR2 SMNVEV (reference sequence). The CDR3: CASNELDKSYNEQFF.

V gene TRBV12-3 or TRBV12-4 combines with J gene TRBJ1-2; the TCRdb D gene call, TRBD1, has no DNA to confirm it. The CDR3 is made up of 13 amino acids. The CDR3 sequence: CASRDTGVYGYTF.

V and J are TRBV7-9 and TRBJ2-2; the D call of TRBD1 rests on TCRdb alone, since no DNA is present to check it. CDR1 and CDR2 (germline): SEHNR, FQNEAQ (reference sequence). CDR3 length equals 14 residues. This CDR3 is CASSPRDGPKELFF.

This sequence joins TRBV5-4 and TRBJ2-3; with no DNA, the TCRdb D assignment of TRBD1 cannot be verified. Germline CDR1 reads SGHNT; CDR2 reads YYREEE (reference sequence). This CDR3 is built from 17 residues. The CDR3 protein is CASRHGGFSHPTDTQYF.

The chain carries TRBV11-3 and TRBJ2-3; absent DNA, TCRdb's TRBD2 call cannot be checked. This CDR3 contains 16 residues. The germline V gene has CDR1 SGHNT and CDR2 YENEEA. The CDR3 reads CASSLGLADPTDTQYF.

The genes are TRBV11-3 and TRBJ2-1. Per the germline V gene, CDR1 is SGHNT and CDR2 is YENEEA. CDR3 length: 12 residues. CDR3 sequence reads: CASSRIRWEQFF.